What follows is one TCR beta chain and its context. PCR employed 60 Vbeta and 13 Jbeta primers. Clones were read by immunoSEQ multiplex PCR, and TCRdb kept only the in-frame ones, dropping some. This table holds about 150,000 clones, 80% to 85% found once. This record belongs to a study of cytomegalovirus exposure and HLA in healthy donors. Specimen: PBMCs. This TCR derives from a woman in her fifties or sixties in good health and CMV-seropositive.

The CDR3 reads CASSYGLGGETQYF. CDR3 in DNA: TGTGCCAGCAGTTACGGACTAGGCGGCGAGACCCAGTACTTC. V gene TRBV6-5 combines with J gene TRBJ2-5; 7 nucleotides match TRBD2. This CDR3 has 14 amino acids. Per germline, CDR1 MNHEY and CDR2 SVGAGI. Germline trimming cut 2 bases from V and 5 bases from J; bases unmatched to any gene: 5.